The 16 T cell receptor beta chains reported below all come from one sample, sequenced in a study of beta chain features in type 1 diabetes. Study-wide results and caveats: Type 1 diabetes patients had moderately but significantly shorter TCRB CDR3s in all four CD4+ subsets.

The investigators reverse transcribed all of the isolated RNA, so they sequenced expressed TCRB transcripts. The assay was immunoSEQ multiplex PCR, and TCRdb's table has in-frame clones only and misses some. The table includes 150,000 to 200,000 clones, roughly 65% detected once. For these receptors, no antigen is known. Sequenced input: naive CD4+ T cells from blood. These TCRs come from a man between 25 and 39 years old with type 1 diabetes.

This chain links TRBV20-1 with TRBJ2-5; 7 positions agree with TRBD2. CDR1 and CDR2 from the germline V gene are DFQATT and SNEGSKA (reference sequence). The V gene end was trimmed by 7 bases and the J gene end by 5 bases; junction bases not matched to a gene: 4. The CDR3 consists of 11 residues. As DNA, the CDR3 is TGCAGTGTTCGGGGAGGGGAGACCCAGTACTTC. Translated: CSVRGGETQYF.

The sample holds a few counts of this clone. The chain joins TRBV5-1 to TRBJ2-3, with TRBD2 identical over 13 bases. The V segment lost 0 bases and the J segment 6 bases; nucleotides outside the gene matches: 1. Germline V gene lookup returns CDR1 SGHRS and CDR2 YFSETQ. The CDR3 length is 15 residues. The CDR3, as DNA: TGCGCCAGCAGCTTGGGACTAGCGGGGGGCGATACGCAGTATTTT. This codes for CASSLGLAGGDTQYF.

This sequence joins TRBV30 and TRBJ2-2; D is perhaps TRBD1 (5 bases). Germline CDR1 and CDR2: GTSNPN and SVGIG (reference sequence). V was cut by 0 bases and J by 8 bases, with 13 bases left in between. The CDR3 totals 14 residues. The CDR3 loop reads CAWSVGARRGELFF. The CDR3 DNA follows: TGTGCCTGGAGTGTAGGGGCTCGCCGTGGGGAGCTGTTTTTT.

V usage is TRBV30 and J usage is TRBJ2-3, with no clear D. Germline V lookup: CDR1 GTSNPN, CDR2 SVGIG (reference sequence). The CDR3 runs to 11 residues. V lost 1 base and J 2 bases, leaving 1 base between the germline ends. CDR3 sequence: CAWSATDTQYF. The CDR3, as DNA: TGTGCCTGGAGTGCCACAGATACGCAGTATTTT.

This clone was seen a few times. The genes are TRBV13 and TRBJ2-7, with D uncertain. The length of the CDR3 is 12 residues. Germline CDR1 PRHDT, CDR2 FYEKMQ (reference sequence). The V end was cut by 5 bases, the J end by 3 bases, with 8 bases between. CDR3: CASSPDGYEQYF. The CDR3 DNA is TGTGCCAGCAGCCCCGACGGCTACGAGCAGTACTTC.

This clone was seen only once. The chain uses TRBV30 and TRBJ1-5; the match to TRBD1 covers 7 bases. With 0 bases clipped from V and 1 base from J, the junction kept 3 bases outside the gene matches. Germline V gene sequence: CDR1 GTSNPN, CDR2 SVGIG (reference sequence). There are 15 residues in the CDR3. CDR3 DNA sequence: TGTGCCTGGAGTGTGGAGACAGGGAGCAATCAGCCCCAGCATTTT. Amino acids: CAWSVETGSNQPQHF.

This chain joins TRBV5-1 and TRBJ2-1; maybe TRBD1 (5 bases). Germline V CDR1 and CDR2: SGHRS, YFSETQ. The CDR3 is 15 residues long. Trimming removed 0 bases at V and 0 bases at J, with 7 bases between. In DNA form, the CDR3 reads TGCGCCAGCAGCTTGGGACAGATCTCCTACAATGAGCAGTTCTTC. Translating gives CASSLGQISYNEQFF.

The chain links TRBV25-1 to TRBJ1-6; D is perhaps TRBD1 (5 bases). From germline, CDR1 is MGHDK and CDR2 SYGVNS. The V gene lost 4 bases and the J gene lost 9 bases, with 13 bases spanning the gap. This CDR3 comprises 14 residues. CDR3 in amino acids: CASSASIGTSPLHF. The DNA of the CDR3 is TGTGCCAGCAGTGCATCGATCGGGACTTCACCCCTCCACTTT.

V gene TRBV30 combines with J gene TRBJ1-5, with D uncertain. Germline V CDR1 and CDR2: GTSNPN, SVGIG (reference sequence). V lost 2 bases and J 7 bases, leaving 9 bases between the germline ends. CDR3 length equals 12 residues. The CDR3 reads CAWSQRGQPQHF. The DNA of the CDR3 is TGTGCCTGGAGTCAACGGGGACAGCCCCAGCATTTT.

The V gene is TRBV18, the J gene TRBJ2-7, with D perhaps given as TRBD1 or TRBD2 (5 bases each). With 4 bases removed from V and 2 bases from J, the gap between germline ends came to 15 bases. The CDR3 sequence is 15 residues long. Germline V lookup: CDR1 KGHSH, CDR2 LQKENI. In nucleotides, the CDR3 is TGTGCCAGCTCACTCGCCCGGGACCGTACCTACGAGCAGTACTTC. It translates to CASSLARDRTYEQYF.

In its sample, this clone was seen a few times. The chain joins TRBV14 to TRBJ2-3; possible D gene TRBD2, 5 bases. The CDR3 loop spans 15 amino acids. V lost 1 base, J lost 4 bases, and 12 bases lay in between. CDR1 SGHDN and CDR2 FVKESK come from the germline V gene. The CDR3 sequence: CASSQVPGFADTQYF. CDR3 coding DNA: TGTGCCAGCAGCCAAGTTCCGGGGTTCGCAGATACGCAGTATTTT.

V usage is TRBV7-2 and J usage is TRBJ2-1, with D perhaps matching TRBD1 (6 bases). Trimming took off 5 bases at V and 7 bases at J, with 9 bases between the two ends. The CDR3 totals 12 residues. In germline, CDR1 is SGHTA, CDR2 FQGNSA. This CDR3 is CASSLQGNEQFF. CDR3 in DNA: TGTGCCAGCAGCCTACAGGGAAATGAGCAGTTCTTC.

A remark on this clone: One junction end disagrees with the germline gene, perhaps due to a read error. This specimen includes other DNA sequences encoding the same CDR3. This chain links TRBV11-2 with TRBJ2-3, with 9 positions matching TRBD2. This CDR3 has 13 amino acids. Per germline, CDR1 SGHAT and CDR2 FQNNGV. CDR3 sequence reads: CASSLAGADTQYF. The DNA for the CDR3 is TGTGCCAGCAGTTTAGCGGGGGCAGATACGCAGTATTTT.

The genes are TRBV5-1 and TRBJ1-2; TRBD1 matches at 7 bases. The CDR3 loop spans 13 amino acids. Germline assignment: CDR1 SGHRS and CDR2 YFSETQ. After removal of 3 bases from V and 2 bases from J, the junction contained 1 base not matched to a gene. CDR3 in amino acids: CASSSQGNYGYTF. In DNA, the CDR3 is TGCGCCAGCAGCTCACAGGGGAACTATGGCTACACCTTC.

This chain uses TRBV9 with TRBJ2-1; 8 nucleotides line up with TRBD2. The CDR3 has 16 residues. V dropped 4 bases and J dropped 3; count of bases not matched to a gene: 9. From germline, CDR1 is SGDLS and CDR2 YYNGEE. CDR3 region: CASSQSGGYLYNEQFF. The CDR3 coding sequence is TGTGCCAGCAGCCAAAGCGGGGGATACCTCTACAATGAGCAGTTCTTC.

V usage is TRBV4-3 and J usage is TRBJ1-2; 7 positions match TRBD1. J lost 4 bases, V lost 0 bases, and 5 bases had no gene match. Germline CDR1 LGHNA, CDR2 YSLEER. The CDR3 covers 15 residues. The CDR3 here is CASSQDGRGVYGYTF. In DNA, the CDR3 is TGCGCCAGCAGCCAAGATGGCAGGGGGGTCTATGGCTACACCTTC.